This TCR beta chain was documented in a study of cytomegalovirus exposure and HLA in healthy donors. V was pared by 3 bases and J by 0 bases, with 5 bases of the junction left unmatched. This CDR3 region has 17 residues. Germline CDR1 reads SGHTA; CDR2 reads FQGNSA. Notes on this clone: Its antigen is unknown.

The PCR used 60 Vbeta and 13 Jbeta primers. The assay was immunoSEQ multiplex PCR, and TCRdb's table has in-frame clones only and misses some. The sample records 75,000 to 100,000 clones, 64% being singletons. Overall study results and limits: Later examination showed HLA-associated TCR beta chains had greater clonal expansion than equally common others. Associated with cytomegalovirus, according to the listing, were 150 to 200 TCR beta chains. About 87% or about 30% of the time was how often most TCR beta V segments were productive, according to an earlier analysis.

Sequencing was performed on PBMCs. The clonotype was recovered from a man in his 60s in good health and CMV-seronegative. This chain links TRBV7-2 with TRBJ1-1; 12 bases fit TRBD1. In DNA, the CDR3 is TGTGCCAGCAGCTTCCGGGACAGGGGGCGACTGAACACTGAAGCTTTCTTT. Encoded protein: CASSFRDRGRLNTEAFF.